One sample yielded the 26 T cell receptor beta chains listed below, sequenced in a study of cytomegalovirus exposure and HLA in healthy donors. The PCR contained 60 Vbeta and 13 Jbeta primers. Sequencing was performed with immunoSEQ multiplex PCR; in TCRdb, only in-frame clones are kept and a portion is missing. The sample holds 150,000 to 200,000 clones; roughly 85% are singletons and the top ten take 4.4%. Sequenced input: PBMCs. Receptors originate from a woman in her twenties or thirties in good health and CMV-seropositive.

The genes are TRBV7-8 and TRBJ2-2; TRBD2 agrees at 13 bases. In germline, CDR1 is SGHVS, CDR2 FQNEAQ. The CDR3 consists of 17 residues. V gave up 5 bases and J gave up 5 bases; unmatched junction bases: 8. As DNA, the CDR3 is TGTGCCAGCAGCCGATTAGGACTAGCGGGGGTGACCGGGGAGCTGTTTTTT. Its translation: CASSRLGLAGVTGELFF.

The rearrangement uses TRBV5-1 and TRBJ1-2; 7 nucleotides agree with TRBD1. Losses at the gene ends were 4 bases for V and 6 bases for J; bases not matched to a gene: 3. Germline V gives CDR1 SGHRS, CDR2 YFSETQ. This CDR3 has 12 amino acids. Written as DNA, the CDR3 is TGCGCCAGCAGCCTACAGGGGCATGGCTACACCTTC. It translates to CASSLQGHGYTF.

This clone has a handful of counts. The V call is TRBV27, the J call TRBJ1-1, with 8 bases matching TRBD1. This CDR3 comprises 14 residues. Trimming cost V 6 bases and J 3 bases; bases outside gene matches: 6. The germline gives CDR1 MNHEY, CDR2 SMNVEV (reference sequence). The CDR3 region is CASRVGQEYTEAFF. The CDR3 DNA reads TGTGCCAGCAGAGTGGGACAGGAGTACACTGAAGCTTTCTTT.

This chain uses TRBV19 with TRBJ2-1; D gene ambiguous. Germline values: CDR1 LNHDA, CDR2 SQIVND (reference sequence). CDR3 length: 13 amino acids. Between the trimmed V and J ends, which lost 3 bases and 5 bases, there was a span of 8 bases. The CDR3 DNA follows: TGTGCCAGTAGTATGAGTCTGAACAATGAGCAGTTCTTC. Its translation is CASSMSLNNEQFF.

The CDR3 protein is CASSYSIRQGANEQFF. CDR3 in DNA: TGTGCCAGCAGTTACTCGATTCGGCAGGGTGCCAATGAGCAGTTCTTC. The chain links TRBV6-5 to TRBJ2-1, with D possibly matching TRBD1 (5 bases). Between the trimmed V and J ends, which lost 0 bases and 6 bases, there was a span of 15 bases. The germline V gene encodes CDR1 MNHEY and CDR2 SVGAGI. The CDR3 contains 16 residues.

CDR3 coding DNA: TGTGCCAGCAGCTCGGTCGGGGGTGGGGACACCATATATTTT. It specifies CASSSVGGGDTIYF. The chain recombines TRBV6-5 with TRBJ1-3; perhaps TRBD1 as D (5 bases). Germline V gives CDR1 MNHEY, CDR2 SVGAGI. With 6 bases removed from V and 8 bases from J, the gap between germline ends came to 17 bases. The CDR3 length is 14 residues.

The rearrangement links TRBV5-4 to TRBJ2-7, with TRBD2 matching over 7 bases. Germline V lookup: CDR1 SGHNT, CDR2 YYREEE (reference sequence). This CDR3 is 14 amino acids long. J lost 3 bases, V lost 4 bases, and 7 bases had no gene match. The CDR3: CASSGGESYYEQYF. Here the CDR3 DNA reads TGTGCCAGCAGCGGGGGGGAGAGTTACTACGAGCAGTACTTC.

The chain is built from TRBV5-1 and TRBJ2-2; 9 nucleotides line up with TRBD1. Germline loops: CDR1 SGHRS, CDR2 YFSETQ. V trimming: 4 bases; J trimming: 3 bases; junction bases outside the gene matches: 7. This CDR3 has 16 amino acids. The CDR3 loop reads CASSIPRTGDTGELFF. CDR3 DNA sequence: TGCGCCAGCAGCATTCCCCGGACAGGGGACACCGGGGAGCTGTTTTTT.

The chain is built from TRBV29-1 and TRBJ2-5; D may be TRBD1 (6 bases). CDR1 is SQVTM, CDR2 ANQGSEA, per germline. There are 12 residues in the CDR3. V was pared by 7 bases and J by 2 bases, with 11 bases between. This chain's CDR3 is CSAQGIQETQYF. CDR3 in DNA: TGCAGCGCTCAGGGGATACAAGAGACCCAGTACTTC.

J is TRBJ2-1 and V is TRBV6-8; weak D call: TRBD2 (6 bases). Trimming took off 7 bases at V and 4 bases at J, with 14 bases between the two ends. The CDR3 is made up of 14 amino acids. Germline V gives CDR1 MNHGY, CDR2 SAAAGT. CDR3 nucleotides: TGTGCCAGCAAACGACGGGGGTATTACAATGAGCAGTTCTTC. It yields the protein CASKRRGYYNEQFF.

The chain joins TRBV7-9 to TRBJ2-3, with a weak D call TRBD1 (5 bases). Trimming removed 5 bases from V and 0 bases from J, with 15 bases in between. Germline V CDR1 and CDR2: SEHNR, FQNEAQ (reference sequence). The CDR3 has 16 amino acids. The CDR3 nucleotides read TGTGCCAGCAGCATCCGCAGGGTCACTAGCACAGATACGCAGTATTTT. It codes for CASSIRRVTSTDTQYF.

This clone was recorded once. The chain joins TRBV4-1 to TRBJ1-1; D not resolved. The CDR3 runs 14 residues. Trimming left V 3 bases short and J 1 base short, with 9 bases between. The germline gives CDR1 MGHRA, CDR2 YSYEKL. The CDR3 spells CASSHGWRNTEAFF. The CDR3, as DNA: TGCGCCAGCAGCCACGGGTGGAGGAACACTGAAGCTTTCTTT.

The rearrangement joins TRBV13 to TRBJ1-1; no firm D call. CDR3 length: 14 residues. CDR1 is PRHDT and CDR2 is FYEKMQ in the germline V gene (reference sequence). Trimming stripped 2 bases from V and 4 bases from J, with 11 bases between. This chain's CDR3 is CASSLSAPGTEAFF. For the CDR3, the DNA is TGTGCCAGCAGCTTATCGGCTCCGGGCACTGAAGCTTTCTTT.

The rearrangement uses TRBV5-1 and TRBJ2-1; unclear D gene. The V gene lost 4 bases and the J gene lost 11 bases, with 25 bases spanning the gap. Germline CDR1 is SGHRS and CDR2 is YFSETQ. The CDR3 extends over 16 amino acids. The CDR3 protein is CASSGTTHGAPKKQFF. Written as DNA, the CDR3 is TGCGCCAGCAGCGGAACGACGCACGGAGCCCCTAAGAAGCAGTTCTTC.

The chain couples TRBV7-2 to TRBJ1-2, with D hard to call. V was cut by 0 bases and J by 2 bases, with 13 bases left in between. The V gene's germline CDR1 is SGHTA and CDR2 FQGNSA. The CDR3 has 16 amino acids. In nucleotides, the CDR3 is TGTGCCAGCAGCTTAGCGGGAGAAAGCCTCAACTATGGCTACACCTTC. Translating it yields CASSLAGESLNYGYTF.

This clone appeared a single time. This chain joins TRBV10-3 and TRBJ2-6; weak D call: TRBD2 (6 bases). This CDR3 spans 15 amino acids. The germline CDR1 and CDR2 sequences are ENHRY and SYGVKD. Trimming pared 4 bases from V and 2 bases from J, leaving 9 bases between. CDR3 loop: CAISVGGTGANVLTF. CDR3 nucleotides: TGTGCCATCAGTGTAGGAGGGACTGGGGCCAACGTCCTGACTTTC.

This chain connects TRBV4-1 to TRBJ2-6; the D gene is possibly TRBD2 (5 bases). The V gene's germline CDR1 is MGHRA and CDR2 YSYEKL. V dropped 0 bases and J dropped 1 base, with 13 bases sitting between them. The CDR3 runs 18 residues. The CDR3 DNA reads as TGCGCCAGCAGCCAAGATCAAAGGGCGGGTTCTGGGGCCAACGTCCTGACTTTC. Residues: CASSQDQRAGSGANVLTF.

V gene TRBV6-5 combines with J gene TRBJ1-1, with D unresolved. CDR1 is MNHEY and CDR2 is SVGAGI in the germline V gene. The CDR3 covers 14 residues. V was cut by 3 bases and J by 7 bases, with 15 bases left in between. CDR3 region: CASSYTNRRSEAFF. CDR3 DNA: TGTGCCAGCAGTTATACAAACCGAAGGAGTGAAGCTTTCTTT.

This chain's CDR3 is CASSASTSGNKETQYF. CDR3 nucleotide sequence: TGTGCCAGCAGCGCCTCGACTAGCGGGAACAAAGAGACCCAGTACTTC. The chain joins TRBV9 to TRBJ2-5; 11 nucleotides line up with TRBD2. V gave up 3 bases and J gave up 3 bases; unmatched junction bases: 7. The CDR3 runs to 16 residues. CDR1 is SGDLS, CDR2 YYNGEE, per germline.

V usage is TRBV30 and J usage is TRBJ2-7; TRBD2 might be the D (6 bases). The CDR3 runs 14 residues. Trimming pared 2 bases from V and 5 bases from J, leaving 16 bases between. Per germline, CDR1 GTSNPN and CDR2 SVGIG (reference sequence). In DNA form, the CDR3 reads TGTGCCTGGAGTATTAGCGGAAGCACCAACGAGCAGTACTTC. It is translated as CAWSISGSTNEQYF.

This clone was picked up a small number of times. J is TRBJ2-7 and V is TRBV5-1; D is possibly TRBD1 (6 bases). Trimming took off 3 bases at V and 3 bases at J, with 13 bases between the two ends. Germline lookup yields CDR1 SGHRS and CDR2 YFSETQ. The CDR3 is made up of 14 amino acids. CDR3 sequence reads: CASSSGQNYYEQYF. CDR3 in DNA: TGCGCCAGCAGCTCCGGACAGAATTACTACGAGCAGTACTTC. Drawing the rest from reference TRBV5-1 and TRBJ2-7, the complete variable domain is KAGVTQTPRYLIKTRGQQVTLSCSPISGHRSVSWYQQTPGQGLQFLFEYFSETQRNKGNFPGRFSGRQFSNSRSEMNVSTLELGDSALYLCASSSGQNYYEQYFGPGTRLTVT.

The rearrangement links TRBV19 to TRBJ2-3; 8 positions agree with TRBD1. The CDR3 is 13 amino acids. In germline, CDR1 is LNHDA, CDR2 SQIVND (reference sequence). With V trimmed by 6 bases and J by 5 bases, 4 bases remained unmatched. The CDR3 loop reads CASRQGAGDTQYF. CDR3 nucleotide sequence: TGTGCCAGTAGGCAGGGGGCTGGAGATACGCAGTATTTT. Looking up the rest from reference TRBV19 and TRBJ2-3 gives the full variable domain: DGGITQSPKYLFRKEGQNVTLSCEQNLNHDAMYWYRQDPGQGLRLIYYSQIVNDFQKGDIAEGYSVSREKKESFPLTVTSAQKNPTAFYLCASRQGAGDTQYFGPGTRLTVL.

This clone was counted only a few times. DNA for the CDR3: TGTGCCAGCAACCTGGGGGCCTTGAACACTGAAGCTTTCTTT. Its translation: CASNLGALNTEAFF. The chain carries TRBV2 and TRBJ1-1; a possible D gene is TRBD1 (6 bases). The V gene lost 7 bases and the J gene lost 0 bases, with 12 bases spanning the gap. From germline, CDR1 is SNHLY and CDR2 FYNNEI. The CDR3 spans 14 residues.

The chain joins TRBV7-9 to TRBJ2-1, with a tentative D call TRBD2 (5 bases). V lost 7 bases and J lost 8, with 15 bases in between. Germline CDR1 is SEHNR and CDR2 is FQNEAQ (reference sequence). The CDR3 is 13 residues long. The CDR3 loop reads CASTRTEAHEQFF. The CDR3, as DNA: TGTGCCAGCACCCGCACGGAGGCCCATGAGCAGTTCTTC.

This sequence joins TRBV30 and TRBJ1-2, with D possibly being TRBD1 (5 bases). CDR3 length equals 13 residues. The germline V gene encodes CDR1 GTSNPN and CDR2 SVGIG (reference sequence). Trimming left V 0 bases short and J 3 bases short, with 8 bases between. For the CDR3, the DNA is TGTGCCTGGAGTGTACGCAGGGACTATGGCTACACCTTC. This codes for CAWSVRRDYGYTF. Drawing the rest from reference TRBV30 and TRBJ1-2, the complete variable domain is SQTIHQWPATLVQPVGSPLSLECTVEGTSNPNLYWYRQAAGRGLQLLFYSVGIGQISSEVPQNLSASRPQDRQFILSSKKLLLSDSGFYLCAWSVRRDYGYTFGSGTRLTVV.

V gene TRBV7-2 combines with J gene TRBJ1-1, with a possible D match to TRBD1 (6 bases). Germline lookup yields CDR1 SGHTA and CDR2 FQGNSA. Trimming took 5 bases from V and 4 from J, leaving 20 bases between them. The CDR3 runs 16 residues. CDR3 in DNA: TGTGCCAGCAGCCCGGGAACAGGGAGAGGGAGCACTGAAGCTTTCTTT. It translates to CASSPGTGRGSTEAFF.